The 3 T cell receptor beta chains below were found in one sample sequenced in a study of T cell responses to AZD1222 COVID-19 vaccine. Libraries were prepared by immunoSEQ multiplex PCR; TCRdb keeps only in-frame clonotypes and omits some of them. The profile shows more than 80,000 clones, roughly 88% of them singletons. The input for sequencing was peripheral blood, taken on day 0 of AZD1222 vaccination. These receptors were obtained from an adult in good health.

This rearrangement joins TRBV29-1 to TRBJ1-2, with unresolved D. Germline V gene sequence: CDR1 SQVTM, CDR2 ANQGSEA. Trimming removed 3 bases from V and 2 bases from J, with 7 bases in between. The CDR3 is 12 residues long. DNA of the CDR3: TGCAGCGTTGAGGCCCCGAACTATGGCTACACCTTC. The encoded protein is CSVEAPNYGYTF.

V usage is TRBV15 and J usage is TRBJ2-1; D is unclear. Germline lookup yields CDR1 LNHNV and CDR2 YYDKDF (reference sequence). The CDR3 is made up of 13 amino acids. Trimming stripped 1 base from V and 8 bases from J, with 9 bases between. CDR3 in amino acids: CATSRGIPDEQFF. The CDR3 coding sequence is TGTGCCACCAGCAGAGGGATCCCAGATGAGCAGTTCTTC. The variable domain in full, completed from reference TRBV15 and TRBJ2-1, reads DAMVIQNPRYQVTQFGKPVTLSCSQTLNHNVMYWYQQKSSQAPKLLFHYYDKDFNNEADTPDNFQSRRPNTSFCFLDIRSPGLGDTAMYLCATSRGIPDEQFFGPGTRLTVL.

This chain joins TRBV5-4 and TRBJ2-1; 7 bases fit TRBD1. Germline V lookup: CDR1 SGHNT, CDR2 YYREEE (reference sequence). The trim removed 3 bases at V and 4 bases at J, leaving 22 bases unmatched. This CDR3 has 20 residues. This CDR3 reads CASSSPIGTDALRYYNEQFF. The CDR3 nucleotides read TGTGCCAGCAGCTCCCCGATCGGGACAGATGCCCTCAGATATTACAATGAGCAGTTCTTC. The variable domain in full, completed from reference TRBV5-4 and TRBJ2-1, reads ETGVTQSPTHLIKTRGQQVTLRCSSQSGHNTVSWYQQALGQGPQFIFQYYREEENGRGNFPPRFSGLQFPNYSSELNVNALELDDSALYLCASSSPIGTDALRYYNEQFFGPGTRLTVL.